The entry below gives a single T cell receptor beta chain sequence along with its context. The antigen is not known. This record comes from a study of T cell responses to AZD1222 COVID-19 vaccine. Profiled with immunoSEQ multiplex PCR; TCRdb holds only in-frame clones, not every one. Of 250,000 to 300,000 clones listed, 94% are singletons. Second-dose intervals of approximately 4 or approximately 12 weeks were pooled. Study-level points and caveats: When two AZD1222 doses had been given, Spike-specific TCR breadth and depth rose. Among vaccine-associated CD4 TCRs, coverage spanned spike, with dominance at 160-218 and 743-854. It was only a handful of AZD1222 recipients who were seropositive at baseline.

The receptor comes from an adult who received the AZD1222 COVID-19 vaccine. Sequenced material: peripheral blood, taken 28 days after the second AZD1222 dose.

Here the CDR3 DNA reads TGTGCCAGCAGCCAAGCCTCACTAGCGGGAGGGGAGAACGACGAGCAGTACTTC. Translating gives CASSQASLAGGENDEQYF. V gene TRBV3-1 (or the pseudogene TRBV3-2) combines with J gene TRBJ2-7; 13 bases map to TRBD2. Germline V gene lookup returns CDR1 LGHDT and CDR2 YNNKEL (reference sequence). CDR3 length equals 18 residues. V shed 1 base and J 5 bases; nucleotides not matched to a gene: 11.